This is a list of T cell receptor beta chains from one sample in a study of T-cell memory formation after mild COVID-19. TCRdb reprocessed the 5' RACE reads via MiXCR and lists one record per CDR3 protein. Among roughly 580,000 distinct CDR3 sequences listed, about a sixth were seen once. The sequencing input was PBMCs or a T cell subset sorted from them (not recorded which). These receptors were taken from an adult woman who had mild COVID-19 (a few samples of this study predate the infection). Cell type and time point are not known. The CDR3 runs from the conserved cysteine through the conserved F or W. A D gene is named only where the DNA matches it firmly. Clone size appears in some rows only: once, few, many, or a class for an expanded clone.

NA	TRBJ2-7	TRBV12-3/TRBV12-4	many	TGTGCCAGCAGTTTACAGGCAGCCTACGAGCAGTACTTC	CASSLQAAYEQYF
TRBD2	TRBJ2-7	TRBV29-1	NA	TGCAGCGTTGAAGTTTTGACTAGCGGGACCTACGAGCAGTACTTC	CSVEVLTSGTYEQYF
TRBD1	TRBJ1-2	TRBV18	NA	TGTGCCAGCTCACCGGGACAGGGGAAGGGCTACACCTTC	CASSPGQGKGYTF
NA	TRBJ2-7	TRBV15	NA	TGTGCCACCAGCAGAGGAGAGGGCGAGCAGTACTTC	CATSRGEGEQYF
NA	TRBJ2-2	TRBV6-5	few	TGTGCCAGCAGTTACTCAAGGGATCGGACCGGGGAGCTGTTTTTT	CASSYSRDRTGELFF
TRBD2	TRBJ2-1	TRBV7-2	few	TGTGCCAGCAGCTTGGGGGGGAGCGGGAGCAATGAGCAGTTCTTC	CASSLGGSGSNEQFF
TRBD1	TRBJ1-5	TRBV3-1	many	TGTGCCAGCAGCCAGGACAGGATGCAGCCCCAGCATTTT	CASSQDRMQPQHF
NA	TRBJ1-1	TRBV11-2	NA	TGTGCCAGCAGCTCAGAGGGGTCCCTGAACACTGAAGCTTTCTTT	CASSSEGSLNTEAFF
NA	TRBJ2-7	TRBV10-3	NA	TGTGCCACCACGAACAGTTACGAGCAGTACTTC	CATTNSYEQYF
TRBD2	TRBJ2-1	TRBV20-1	NA	TGCAGTGCCACGACTAGCGGGAGGTTCGGCTCCTACAATGAGCAGTTCTTC	CSATTSGRFGSYNEQFF
NA	TRBJ1-1	TRBV29-1	NA	TGCAGCGTGGAACCCCCTGGACGGGGCTTGAACACTGAAGCTTTCTTT	CSVEPPGRGLNTEAFF
NA	TRBJ1-2	TRBV14	NA	TGTGCCAGCAGACTTTCCTTGTTGGGCGGCTACACCTTC	CASRLSLLGGYTF
NA	TRBJ2-7	TRBV6-2/TRBV6-3	NA	TGTGCCAGCAGTTATTGGGGCGACGAGCAGTACTTC	CASSYWGDEQYF
NA	TRBJ2-7	TRBV21-1	NA	TGTGCCAGCGGCCGGGACAGGGGGGGCCACGAGCAGTACTTC	CASGRDRGGHEQYF
TRBD2	TRBJ2-7	TRBV7-9	few	TGTGCCAGCAGCCCCGAGCGGGGGGGTCCCAGCTCCTACGAGCAGTACTTC	CASSPERGGPSSYEQYF
NA	TRBJ2-1	TRBV20-1	NA	TGCAGTGCTGCCCCCTCGGGGTGGACCTACAATGAGCAGTTCTTC	CSAAPSGWTYNEQFF
NA	TRBJ2-1	TRBV4-1	few	TGCGCCAGCAGCCAAGAAGGATCGAGGCCGGGTTACAATGAGCAGTTCTTC	CASSQEGSRPGYNEQFF
NA	TRBJ2-2	TRBV2	many	TGTGCCAGCAGTGTCGTCGGGGAGCTGTTTTTT	CASSVVGELFF
TRBD1	TRBJ2-7	TRBV20-1	few	TGCAGTGCTTGGGACAGTCGTTACTCCTACGAGCAGTACTTC	CSAWDSRYSYEQYF
NA	TRBJ1-1	TRBV5-1	NA	TGCGCCAGCAGCTTGGCCACCAGAACAGGGCGGAACACTGAAGCTTTCTTT	CASSLATRTGRNTEAFF
TRBD2	TRBJ2-7	TRBV4-2	many	TGTGCCAGCAGCCAAGATCCGGCGGGACTAGCGGGAGGCTACGAGCAGTACTTC	CASSQDPAGLAGGYEQYF
TRBD2	TRBJ2-7	TRBV7-2	NA	TGTGCCAGCAGCTTAGGGTGGGGACTAGCGGAAAATTACGAGCAGTACTTC	CASSLGWGLAENYEQYF
TRBD1	TRBJ2-3	TRBV18	NA	TGTGCCAGCTCACCGACAGGGACCACAGATACGCAGTATTTT	CASSPTGTTDTQYF
NA	TRBJ2-7	TRBV20-1	NA	TGCAGTGCTAGAGCCCAGGGGTCCTACGAGCAGTACTTC	CSARAQGSYEQYF
NA	TRBJ1-6	TRBV2	NA	TGTGCCAGCAGTGACGGGTCACCCCTCCACTTT	CASSDGSPLHF
TRBD1	TRBJ2-5	TRBV24-1	few	TGTGCCACCAGTGATCCGCGGACAGGTCAACAAGAGACCCAGTACTTC	CATSDPRTGQQETQYF
TRBD2	TRBJ2-2	TRBV19	NA	TGTGCCAGTCGGGGGGTCGGGACCGGGGAGCTGTTTTTT	CASRGVGTGELFF
NA	TRBJ2-3	TRBV20-1	few	TGCAGTGCTAGAGATAGGCTAGCGAAGGTTCAGTATTTT	CSARDRLAKVQYF
NA	TRBJ1-1	TRBV2	many	TGTGCCAGCAGTGTCCAGCCGAACACTGAAGCTTTCTTT	CASSVQPNTEAFF
NA	TRBJ1-1	TRBV5-1	few	TGCGCCAGCAGCCCTAATCAGGGTCGAGCTGAAGCTTTCTTT	CASSPNQGRAEAFF
TRBD1	TRBJ1-2	TRBV15	few	TGTGCCACCAGCCCCCACGGACAGGGGGCAAGCTATGGCTACACCTTC	CATSPHGQGASYGYTF
TRBD2	TRBJ2-1	TRBV5-1	NA	TGCGCCAGCAGCTTGAGCCCTAGCGGGGGATACAATGAGCAGTTCTTC	CASSLSPSGGYNEQFF
NA	TRBJ2-7	TRBV19	few	TGTGCCAGTACTGAATCGGGGGGCGGCTTGGACGAGCAGTACTTC	CASTESGGGLDEQYF
NA	TRBJ2-2	TRBV5-1	NA	TGCGCCAGCAGCTTGGAGAGGGGGGACACCGGGGAGCTGTTTTTT	CASSLERGDTGELFF
TRBD1	TRBJ2-7	TRBV4-3	many	TGCGCCAGTTCCAAATCCGGCGGACAGGGCTACGAGCAGTACTTC	CASSKSGGQGYEQYF